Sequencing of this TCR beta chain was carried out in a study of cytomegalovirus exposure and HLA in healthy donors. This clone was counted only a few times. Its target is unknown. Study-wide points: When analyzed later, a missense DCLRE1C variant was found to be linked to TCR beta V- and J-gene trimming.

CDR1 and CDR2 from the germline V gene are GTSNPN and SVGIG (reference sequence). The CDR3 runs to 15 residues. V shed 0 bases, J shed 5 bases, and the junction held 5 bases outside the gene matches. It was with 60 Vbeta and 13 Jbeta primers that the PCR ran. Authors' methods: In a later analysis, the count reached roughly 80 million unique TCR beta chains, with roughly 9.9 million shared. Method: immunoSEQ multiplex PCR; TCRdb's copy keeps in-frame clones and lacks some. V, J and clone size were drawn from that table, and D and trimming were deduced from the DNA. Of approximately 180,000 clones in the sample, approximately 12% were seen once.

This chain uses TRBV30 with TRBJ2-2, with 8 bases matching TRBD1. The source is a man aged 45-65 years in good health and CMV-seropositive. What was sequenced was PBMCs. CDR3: CAWSVRTGITGELFF. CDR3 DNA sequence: TGTGCCTGGAGTGTACGGACAGGGATTACCGGGGAGCTGTTTTTT. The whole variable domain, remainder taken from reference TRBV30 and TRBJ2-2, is SQTIHQWPATLVQPVGSPLSLECTVEGTSNPNLYWYRQAAGRGLQLLFYSVGIGQISSEVPQNLSASRPQDRQFILSSKKLLLSDSGFYLCAWSVRTGITGELFFGEGSRLTVL.